Detailed here is one T cell receptor beta chain. Its specificity is not known. The data belong to a study of T cell clonotyping in hematopoietic cell transplantation. Whole-study findings and limits: Graft donor and pretransplant recipient Inverse Simpson Index values predicted broader posttransplant TCR diversity. At the given depth, recipient repertoires were over 97% de novo clonotypes. Pathologically expanded recipient clonotypes increased progressively from day 30 to day 180 as diversity fell.

TCRdb's copy holds only in-frame clones and misses some; the assay was immunoSEQ multiplex PCR. The table lists 5,000 to 6,000 clones, 77% of them singletons. Blood collection times were about day -28 and days 30, 100, 180 posttransplant. The source was PBMCs, collected 100 days after allogeneic stem cell transplant. This clonotype was sampled from a male patient in his forties or fifties who had an allogeneic stem cell transplant from an unrelated donor, so the T cells may come from the graft donor. Some clones in this sample may be carry-over from other donors' samples.

The CDR3 DNA sequence: TGCGCCAGCAGCCACCCCCAGGGAAATGGCTACACCTTC. Translating it yields CASSHPQGNGYTF. V usage is TRBV4-1 and J usage is TRBJ1-2, with D perhaps matching TRBD1 (5 bases). The CDR3 spans 13 residues. The germline CDR1 and CDR2 sequences are MGHRA and YSYEKL. V lost 3 bases to trimming and J lost 6 bases, with 11 bases between them.